This T cell receptor (beta chain) is drawn from a study of human T cells and chemical hapten exposure. Study at large: Small pooled library volume differences mainly caused per-sample TCR yield variation. Findings of the study overall: After DPC sensitization, TCRs above 1 in 1000 frequency showed no change.

Individual cDNA molecules in this library carried unique molecular identifiers. Original methodology: With a range of about 20,000 to 700,000, the median per sample was roughly 91,000 TCRs. TCRdb re-called the RACE reads through MiXCR, storing one row per CDR3 protein. TCRdb's processing, not the study's, gives the V and J calls here. The profile shows 49,000 or so distinct CDR3 sequences, around 4.5% of them singletons. This clonotype was recorded a few times. Its target is unknown. V shed 5 bases and J 4 bases; nucleotides not matched to a gene: 12. This CDR3 is 16 amino acids long. Regarding time point: healthy volunteer bleed at 2 weeks. The total RNA was obtained from whole blood that was not fractionated.

This receptor was obtained from a human donor in good health. Some clones in this sample may be carry-over from other donors' samples. V gene TRBV12-3 or TRBV12-4 combines with J gene TRBJ2-5; TRBD2 matches at 8 bases. The sample was whole blood. CDR3 sequence: CASSTREGGLRETQYF. In nucleotides, the CDR3 is TGTGCCAGCAGTACACGGGAGGGAGGTCTCAGAGAGACCCAGTACTTC.